This T cell receptor (beta chain) was sequenced during a study of cytomegalovirus exposure and HLA in healthy donors. General study results and limits: Reportedly, HLA-A and HLA-B alleles of most subjects were accurately predicted from TCR beta.

This clone was seen a few times. The antigen is undetermined. Sequence at one end of the junction differs from germline and may be a read error. With 60 Vbeta and 13 Jbeta primers, the PCR was carried out. Only in-frame clones appear in the TCRdb table, and some are missing; sequencing was by immunoSEQ multiplex PCR. This table has under 150,000 clones, roughly 69% appearing once. The CDR3 totals 16 residues. Germline CDR1 is SEHNR and CDR2 is FQNEAQ (reference sequence). The origin of this receptor is a human donor in good health. The chain is built from TRBV7-9 and TRBJ2-7, with TRBD2 matching over 7 bases. The specimen sequenced was PBMCs. For the CDR3, the DNA is TGTTCCAGCAGCTCGCGGGTAAGCGGGACTACCTACGAGCAGTACTTC. Amino acids: CSSSSRVSGTTYEQYF.